This entry lists 27 T cell receptor beta chains sequenced from one sample in a study of CD8 T cells in ankylosing spondylitis. General study findings and limits: A motif of 7 or 8 highly homologous TCR beta variants was seen as apparently characteristic of ankylosing spondylitis blood.

Their antigen targets remain unknown. TCRdb passed the 5' RACE reads through MiXCR, listing each CDR3 protein once. In the table there are 450,000 to 550,000 distinct CDR3 sequences, about 5.7% of which are singletons. Sequencing was done on a sample of blood, either unsorted or a sorted T cell fraction (not recorded which). These receptors were collected from a male donor with ankylosing spondylitis.

This clonotype was recorded a few times. The V gene is TRBV11-2, the J gene TRBJ2-5, with D perhaps given as TRBD1 or TRBD2 (5 bases each). CDR1 is SGHAT, CDR2 FQNNGV, per germline. The V end was cut by 6 bases, the J end by 5 bases, with 19 bases between. The CDR3 length is 15 residues. The CDR3 protein is CASRLSPGSPETQYF. The CDR3 DNA follows: TGTGCCAGCAGACTGAGCCCAGGGAGTCCGGAGACCCAGTACTTC. Drawing the rest from reference TRBV11-2 and TRBJ2-5, the complete variable domain is EAGVAQSPRYKIIEKRQSVAFWCNPISGHATLYWYQQILGQGPKLLIQFQNNGVVDDSQLPKDRFSAERLKGVDSTLKIQPAKLEDSAVYLCASRLSPGSPETQYFGPGTRLLVL.

Note on this clonotype: A read error may account for a junction end that differs from germline. The V gene is TRBV5-1, the J gene TRBJ2-3, with D maybe TRBD2 (6 bases). Germline V lookup: CDR1 SGHRS, CDR2 YFSETQ. The length of the CDR3 is 13 residues. CDR3 sequence reads: CASSLTSTVTQYF. The DNA of the CDR3 is TGCGCCAGCAGCCTAACTAGCACAGTTACGCAGTATTTT.

This clonotype was recorded many times. The genes are TRBV7-9 and TRBJ1-2; tentative D call: TRBD1 (5 bases). The germline V gene encodes CDR1 SEHNR and CDR2 FQNEAQ (reference sequence). Trimming left V 7 bases short and J 7 bases short, with 16 bases between. CDR3 length equals 13 residues. The CDR3 coding sequence is TGTGCCAGCACCCCTGGGGGGGTTGGTGGCTACACCTTC. Its protein product is CASTPGGVGGYTF. Together with reference TRBV7-9 and TRBJ1-2, the CDR3 gives the full variable domain: DTGVSQNPRHKITKRGQNVTFRCDPISEHNRLYWYRQTLGQGPEFLTYFQNEAQLEKSRLLSDRFSAERPKGSFSTLEIQRTEQGDSAMYLCASTPGGVGGYTFGSGTRLTVV.

Ten or more counts support this clonotype. This chain connects TRBV5-1 to TRBJ2-7; no firm D call. This CDR3 has 12 amino acids. The germline CDR1 and CDR2 sequences are SGHRS and YFSETQ. V lost 5 bases, J lost 3 bases, and 9 bases lay in between. In DNA, the CDR3 is TGCGCCAGCAGAAGTCCAGGCTACGAGCAGTACTTC. Its translation: CASRSPGYEQYF.

The sample holds many counts of this clonotype. CDR3 DNA: TGTGCCAGCAGTTCAGAGGGAAGTAATGAAAAACTGTTTTTT. Translating gives CASSSEGSNEKLFF. The chain links TRBV9 to TRBJ1-4; D remains ambiguous. V lost 5 bases, J lost 4 bases, and 12 bases lay in between. Germline V CDR1 and CDR2: SGDLS, YYNGEE. CDR3 length: 14 amino acids.

There are many counts of this clonotype. The chain joins TRBV5-1 to TRBJ1-2; unclear D gene. V dropped 0 bases and J dropped 2 bases, with 11 bases sitting between them. The V gene's germline CDR1 is SGHRS and CDR2 YFSETQ. The CDR3 is 15 amino acids. CDR3 nucleotide sequence: TGCGCCAGCAGCTTGGGGCAGTATTTGAACTATGGCTACACCTTC. It yields the protein CASSLGQYLNYGYTF.

This clonotype has at least ten counts. CDR3 coding DNA: TGCAGTGCCCAGCGGGGGAGCTCCTACAATGAGCAGTTCTTC. It yields the protein CSAQRGSSYNEQFF. The chain recombines TRBV20-1 with TRBJ2-1; 8 bases align to TRBD2. The CDR3 runs to 14 residues. Germline-derived CDR1 and CDR2 are DFQATT and SNEGSKA (reference sequence). The J segment lost 0 bases and the V segment lost 6 bases, leaving 4 bases of the junction unmatched.

This clonotype was observed at least ten times. The chain combines TRBV6-2 or TRBV6-3 with TRBJ2-3, with a tentative D call TRBD2 (6 bases). V lost 6 bases and J lost 5, with 9 bases in between. The CDR3 loop spans 12 amino acids. The germline V gene encodes CDR1 MNHEY and CDR2 SVGEGT. CDR3 amino acids: CASSLGGDTQYF. The CDR3 DNA reads as TGTGCCAGCAGCCTCGGGGGAGATACGCAGTATTTT.

The sample holds many counts of this clonotype. The rearrangement uses TRBV28 and TRBJ1-1, with a tentative D call TRBD1 (5 bases). Per the germline V gene, CDR1 is MDHEN and CDR2 is SYDVKM. The ends were cut back, 7 bases at V and 0 bases at J, with 12 bases in the middle. The CDR3 extends over 14 amino acids. CDR3 coding DNA: TGTGCCAGCACGAGGGGACTCATGAACACTGAAGCTTTCTTT. Amino acid sequence: CASTRGLMNTEAFF.

At least ten counts were recorded for this clonotype. This rearrangement joins TRBV20-1 to TRBJ2-3; a possible D gene is TRBD2 (5 bases). V lost 5 bases to trimming and J lost 5 bases, with 14 bases between them. Germline lookup yields CDR1 DFQATT and CDR2 SNEGSKA (reference sequence). The CDR3 is 13 amino acids. For the CDR3, the DNA is TGCAGTGCTCGGTGGGAGAACCGAGATACGCAGTATTTT. It is translated as CSARWENRDTQYF.

The table lists this clonotype with many counts. The V and J genes are TRBV4-3 and TRBJ2-3; no firm D call. V was trimmed by 0 bases and J by 4 bases, leaving 5 bases between them. From germline, CDR1 is LGHNA and CDR2 YSLEER. The CDR3 contains 13 residues. CDR3 bases: TGCGCCAGCAGCCAAGATACGCCAGATACGCAGTATTTT. Translating gives CASSQDTPDTQYF.

This clonotype was counted at least ten times. This sequence joins TRBV6-1 and TRBJ1-1; D perhaps matches TRBD1 (5 bases). The CDR3 is made up of 13 amino acids. With 7 bases removed from V and 3 bases from J, the gap between germline ends came to 12 bases. CDR1 and CDR2 (germline): MNHNS, SASEGT. CDR3 nucleotide sequence: TGTGCCAGCATCTTGGACACGGACACTGAAGCTTTCTTT. Protein: CASILDTDTEAFF.

This clonotype was recorded at least ten times. CDR3 amino acids: CASNDFGDTQYF. The CDR3 DNA sequence: TGTGCCAGCAATGATTTCGGCGATACGCAGTATTTT. The rearrangement uses TRBV5-4 and TRBJ2-3; D not resolved. Germline V gives CDR1 SGHNT, CDR2 YYREEE (reference sequence). V lost 6 bases and J lost 6, with 11 bases in between. The CDR3 covers 12 residues.

Many counts were recorded for this clonotype. The chain is built from TRBV20-1 and TRBJ1-1; D not resolved. The CDR3 extends over 10 amino acids. The V end lost 4 bases, the J end lost 10 bases, and 10 bases lay between the germline ends. In germline, CDR1 is DFQATT, CDR2 SNEGSKA (reference sequence). The CDR3 loop is CSATRASAFF. The CDR3, as DNA: TGCAGTGCTACTCGAGCGTCAGCTTTCTTT.

Many counts were recorded for this clonotype. The V call is TRBV5-1, the J call TRBJ2-2, with D possibly called TRBD1 or TRBD2 (5 bases each). V gave up 2 bases and J gave up 6 bases, with 14 bases separating them. The CDR3 has 15 residues. Germline lookup yields CDR1 SGHRS and CDR2 YFSETQ. This CDR3 reads CASSFGDPPAGELFF. The CDR3 bases are TGCGCCAGCAGCTTTGGGGACCCACCGGCCGGGGAGCTGTTTTTT.

The sample holds many counts of this clonotype. The chain is built from TRBV15 and TRBJ1-1; 7 bases line up with TRBD1. The V segment lost 2 bases and the J segment 4 bases; nucleotides outside the gene matches: 4. The CDR3 loop spans 14 amino acids. In germline, CDR1 is LNHNV, CDR2 YYDKDF (reference sequence). In DNA form, the CDR3 reads TGTGCCACCAGCAGACCTACAGGGGTCACTGAAGCTTTCTTT. It codes for CATSRPTGVTEAFF. The variable domain in full, with the rest retrieved from reference TRBV15 and TRBJ1-1, is DAMVIQNPRYQVTQFGKPVTLSCSQTLNHNVMYWYQQKSSQAPKLLFHYYDKDFNNEADTPDNFQSRRPNTSFCFLDIRSPGLGDTAMYLCATSRPTGVTEAFFGQGTRLTVV.

This clonotype was seen ten or more times. V and J are TRBV7-2 and TRBJ1-1; no definite D call. V dropped 3 bases and J dropped 11 bases, with 22 bases sitting between them. The CDR3 has 15 amino acids. The germline V gene has CDR1 SGHTA and CDR2 FQGNSA. The DNA for the CDR3 is TGTGCCAGCAGCTTGCGGTCGGGTGGGGATCTTAGTGCTTTCTTT. The encoded protein is CASSLRSGGDLSAFF. Drawing the rest from reference TRBV7-2 and TRBJ1-1, the complete variable domain is GAGVSQSPSNKVTEKGKDVELRCDPISGHTALYWYRQSLGQGLEFLIYFQGNSAPDKSGLPSDRFSAERTGGSVSTLTIQRTQQEDSAVYLCASSLRSGGDLSAFFGQGTRLTVV.

This clonotype occurred many times. The V call is TRBV5-1, the J call TRBJ2-2, with 8 bases matching TRBD1. Looked up from germline, CDR1 is SGHRS and CDR2 is YFSETQ. The CDR3 runs 14 residues. V trimming: 6 bases; J trimming: 4 bases; junction bases outside the gene matches: 5. The CDR3 spells CASKYTGGTGELFF. CDR3 nucleotide sequence: TGCGCCAGCAAATACACAGGGGGCACCGGGGAGCTGTTTTTT.

Ten or more counts support this clonotype. The V and J genes are TRBV6-6 and TRBJ2-1; a possible D gene is TRBD1 (5 bases). The V gene lost 6 bases and the J gene lost 10 bases, with 10 bases spanning the gap. Germline CDR1 and CDR2: MNHNY and SVGAGI (reference sequence). The CDR3 is 11 residues long. Here the CDR3 DNA reads TGTGCCAGCAGGGACAAGAGGGAGCAGTTCTTC. This translates into CASRDKREQFF.

Ten or more counts support this clonotype. The chain is built from TRBV28 and TRBJ1-1, with 8 positions matching TRBD1. The CDR3 runs 16 residues. Germline trimming cut 5 bases from V and 0 bases from J; bases unmatched to any gene: 8. Per the germline V gene, CDR1 is MDHEN and CDR2 is SYDVKM. CDR3 bases: TGTGCCAGCAGTACGACAGGGGAAGGAGTGAACACTGAAGCTTTCTTT. Its protein product is CASSTTGEGVNTEAFF.

This clonotype was detected many times. This chain uses TRBV6-5 with TRBJ2-7, with a possible D match to TRBD2 (5 bases). From germline, CDR1 is MNHEY and CDR2 SVGAGI. This CDR3 spans 13 amino acids. Trimming took off 2 bases at V and 6 bases at J, with 11 bases between the two ends. As DNA, the CDR3 is TGTGCCAGCAGTTACGTCCTAGCTGCCGAGCAGTACTTC. Its protein product is CASSYVLAAEQYF.

On this clonotype itself: A read error may produce the germline difference seen at one junction end. The J gene is TRBJ1-1, the V gene TRBV7-2, with D uncertain. There are 13 residues in the CDR3. Germline values: CDR1 SGHTA, CDR2 FQGNSA. CDR3 loop: CASSLEPNNEAFF. CDR3 DNA: TGTGCCAGCAGCTTAGAGCCTAACAATGAAGCTTTCTTT.

This clonotype was found many times. The V gene is TRBV12-3 or TRBV12-4, the J gene TRBJ1-6; no reliable D call. The CDR3 runs to 16 residues. V lost 3 bases, J lost 6 bases, and 15 bases lay in between. This chain's CDR3 is CASSLWARASNSPLHF. The CDR3 nucleotides are TGTGCCAGCAGTTTGTGGGCACGCGCGTCTAATTCACCCCTCCACTTT.

This clonotype turned up a few times. The genes are TRBV11-2 and TRBJ2-6; possible D gene TRBD2, 6 bases. Germline V gene lookup returns CDR1 SGHAT and CDR2 FQNNGV. The CDR3 has 18 amino acids. Trimming removed 5 bases at V and 0 bases at J, with 17 bases between. The chain's CDR3 is CASSLFPGVFSGANVLTF. CDR3 bases: TGTGCCAGCAGCCTGTTTCCGGGGGTTTTCTCTGGGGCCAACGTCCTGACTTTC.

This clonotype was found many times. The chain uses TRBV5-1 and TRBJ2-2; 7 bases map to TRBD2. J was trimmed by 6 bases and V by 4 bases; bases with no gene match: 12. CDR1 and CDR2 from the germline V gene are SGHRS and YFSETQ. The CDR3 covers 16 residues. Written as DNA, the CDR3 is TGCGCCAGCAGCGACTCGGCGGGAGTGAGCGCCGGGGAGCTGTTTTTT. Translated: CASSDSAGVSAGELFF.

This chain joins TRBV20-1 and TRBJ2-2; D is unresolved. CDR1 is DFQATT, CDR2 SNEGSKA, per germline (reference sequence). Trimming stripped 5 bases from V and 0 bases from J, with 10 bases between. The CDR3 contains 14 residues. This CDR3 is CSASPDSNTGELFF. The CDR3 nucleotides read TGCAGTGCTTCCCCAGATTCGAACACCGGGGAGCTGTTTTTT.

This clonotype was observed many times. This chain joins TRBV12-3 or TRBV12-4 and TRBJ2-7; 9 bases match TRBD1. V was clipped by 3 bases and J by 2 bases; unmatched bases: 5. There are 15 residues in the CDR3. This CDR3 reads CASSFLRDRAYEQYF. The DNA of the CDR3 is TGTGCCAGCAGTTTTTTACGGGACAGGGCCTACGAGCAGTACTTC.